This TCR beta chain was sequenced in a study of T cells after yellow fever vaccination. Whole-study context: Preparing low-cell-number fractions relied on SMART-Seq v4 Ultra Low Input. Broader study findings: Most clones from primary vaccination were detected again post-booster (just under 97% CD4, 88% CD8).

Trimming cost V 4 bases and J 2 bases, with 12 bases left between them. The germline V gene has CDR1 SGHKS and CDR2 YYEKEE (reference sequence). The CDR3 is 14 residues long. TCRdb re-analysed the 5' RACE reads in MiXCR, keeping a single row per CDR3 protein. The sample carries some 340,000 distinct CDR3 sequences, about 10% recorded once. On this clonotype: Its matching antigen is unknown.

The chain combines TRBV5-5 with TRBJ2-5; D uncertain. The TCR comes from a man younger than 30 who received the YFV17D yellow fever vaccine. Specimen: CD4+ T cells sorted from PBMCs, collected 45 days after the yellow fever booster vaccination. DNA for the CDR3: TGTGCCAGCAGCGTTAACTTGGCTCAAGAGACCCAGTACTTC. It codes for CASSVNLAQETQYF.